These 13 T cell receptor beta chains were all obtained from the same sample, sequenced in a study of human T cells and chemical hapten exposure. Time point described: patch test 1, 2 weeks after DPC sensitization. The sample's treatment: therapeutic diphenylcyclopropenone sensitization with weekly scalp DPC. TCRdb independently ran MiXCR on the RACE reads; one entry per CDR3 protein. Of some 110,000 distinct CDR3 sequences listed, around 10% are singletons. Sequences were derived from whole blood, sampled in connection with sensitization to the hapten diphenylcyclopropenone (DPC). These TCRs come from a woman in her 50s with alopecia areata. Some clones in this sample may be carry-over from other donors' samples.

The chain employs TRBV18 and TRBJ2-7; weak D call: TRBD1 (6 bases). The CDR3 runs to 15 residues. The V gene lost 6 bases and the J gene lost 0 bases, with 15 bases spanning the gap. Germline CDR1 is KGHSH and CDR2 is LQKENI. CDR3 DNA sequence: TGTGCCAGCTCTCATATTACAGGGAGCTCCTACGAGCAGTACTTC. Translated: CASSHITGSSYEQYF.

This clonotype came up many times. The chain uses TRBV20-1 and TRBJ2-1; TRBD1 agrees at 8 bases. V trimming: 6 bases; J trimming: 9 bases; junction bases outside the gene matches: 7. In germline, CDR1 is DFQATT, CDR2 SNEGSKA (reference sequence). The CDR3 has 12 amino acids. The CDR3 loop is CSARQGRFEQFF. The CDR3 nucleotides read TGCAGTGCCCGACAGGGGCGGTTTGAGCAGTTCTTC.

The chain has TRBV7-2 and TRBJ2-7, with D unresolved. This CDR3 has 15 residues. CDR1 is SGHTA and CDR2 is FQGNSA in the germline V gene. V lost 5 bases and J 5 bases, leaving 19 bases between the germline ends. In DNA form, the CDR3 reads TGTGCCAGCAGCCTTACGGGTACTGGGTTCCACGAGCAGTACTTC. It encodes CASSLTGTGFHEQYF.

Ten or more counts support this clonotype. The chain combines TRBV7-2 with TRBJ1-6; possible D gene TRBD1, 5 bases. Germline V gives CDR1 SGHTA, CDR2 FQGNSA. V gave up 2 bases and J gave up 9 bases, with 14 bases separating them. This CDR3 is 15 amino acids long. CDR3 protein: CASSLQKGGGSPLHF. The CDR3 bases are TGTGCCAGCAGCTTACAGAAAGGTGGGGGTTCACCCCTCCACTTT. The variable domain in full, with the rest retrieved from reference TRBV7-2 and TRBJ1-6, is GAGVSQSPSNKVTEKGKDVELRCDPISGHTALYWYRQSLGQGLEFLIYFQGNSAPDKSGLPSDRFSAERTGGSVSTLTIQRTQQEDSAVYLCASSLQKGGGSPLHFGNGTRLTVT.

This clonotype was seen a handful of times. This chain connects TRBV7-8 to TRBJ2-3; possibly TRBD2 for D (5 bases). Trimming removed 7 bases at V and 1 base at J, with 18 bases between. The CDR3 extends over 16 amino acids. CDR1 SGHVS and CDR2 FQNEAQ come from the germline V gene. CDR3 sequence: CASIPGGNLGTDTQYF. For the CDR3, the DNA is TGTGCCAGCATCCCCGGAGGCAACCTGGGCACAGATACGCAGTATTTT.

CDR3 protein: CASRFAGTSNGELFF. CDR3 bases: TGTGCAAGTCGCTTCGCCGGGACTAGCAACGGGGAGCTGTTTTTT. The rearrangement links TRBV12-2 to TRBJ2-2; TRBD2, as called in the table, went unchecked against the DNA. TRBV12-2 is listed as a pseudogene. The length of the CDR3 is 15 residues.

This clonotype was seen a handful of times. V and J are TRBV28 and TRBJ1-1; possible D gene TRBD1, 6 bases. With 11 bases removed from V and 11 bases from J, the gap between germline ends came to 21 bases. Germline CDR1 and CDR2: MDHEN and SYDVKM. This CDR3 is built from 12 residues. The CDR3 DNA reads TGTGCCGTCCAGGGGTTCGACGCATCGGCTTTCTTT. Translation: CAVQGFDASAFF.

The chain joins TRBV9 to TRBJ2-5, with no clear D. Germline CDR1 and CDR2: SGDLS and YYNGEE. The CDR3 totals 17 residues. Trimming took off 3 bases at V and 0 bases at J, with 18 bases between the two ends. CDR3 protein: CASSARTDTKYQETQYF. Written as DNA, the CDR3 is TGTGCCAGCAGCGCACGGACCGATACTAAGTACCAAGAGACCCAGTACTTC. The full variable domain, completed using reference TRBV9 and TRBJ2-5, is DSGVTQTPKHLITATGQRVTLRCSPRSGDLSVYWYQQSLDQGLQFLIQYYNGEERAKGNILERFSAQQFPDLHSELNLSSLELGDSALYFCASSARTDTKYQETQYFGPGTRLLVL.

The chain couples TRBV13 to TRBJ1-2; no clear D gene. Per the germline V gene, CDR1 is PRHDT and CDR2 is FYEKMQ (reference sequence). Trimming stripped 5 bases from V and 7 bases from J, with 17 bases between. The CDR3 sequence is 14 residues long. CDR3 residues: CASSPTNSILGYTF. In DNA, the CDR3 is TGTGCCAGCAGCCCCACCAATAGCATACTTGGCTACACCTTC.

This clonotype was seen many times. The chain combines TRBV6-5 with TRBJ1-6; no firm D call. Between the trimmed V and J ends, which lost 2 bases and 6 bases, there was a span of 5 bases. The CDR3 spans 13 residues. Germline V gives CDR1 MNHEY, CDR2 SVGAGI. CDR3 loop: CASSYDGNSPLHF. CDR3 nucleotides: TGTGCCAGCAGTTACGACGGTAATTCACCCCTCCACTTT.

This clonotype appeared many times. J is TRBJ1-1 and V is TRBV3-1, with D possibly matching TRBD1 (6 bases). The CDR3 is made up of 16 amino acids. V dropped 4 bases and J dropped 0 bases, with 15 bases sitting between them. Looked up from germline, CDR1 is LGHDT and CDR2 is YNNKEL (reference sequence). The CDR3 region is CASSPLDRQMNTEAFF. The CDR3 DNA reads as TGTGCCAGCAGCCCTCTGGACAGACAAATGAACACTGAAGCTTTCTTT.

The chain combines TRBV28 with TRBJ2-7; 7 bases match TRBD1. The germline CDR1 and CDR2 sequences are MDHEN and SYDVKM. V gave up 3 bases and J gave up 3 bases; unmatched junction bases: 2. This CDR3 spans 13 amino acids. In DNA, the CDR3 is TGTGCCAGCAGTTTTCGGGACAGCTACGAGCAGTACTTC. It yields the protein CASSFRDSYEQYF. The full variable domain, rest sourced from reference TRBV28 and TRBJ2-7, is DVKVTQSSRYLVKRTGEKVFLECVQDMDHENMFWYRQDPGLGLRLIYFSYDVKMKEKGDIPEGYSVSREKKERFSLILESASTNQTSMYLCASSFRDSYEQYFGPGTRLTVT.

This clonotype was observed at least ten times. The chain has TRBV11-2 and TRBJ2-1, with D uncertain. This CDR3 region has 12 residues. Trimming left V 2 bases short and J 7 bases short, with 6 bases between. Germline CDR1 SGHAT, CDR2 FQNNGV. In DNA form, the CDR3 reads TGTGCCAGCAGCTTACTAGGTAATGAGCAGTTCTTC. Protein: CASSLLGNEQFF.